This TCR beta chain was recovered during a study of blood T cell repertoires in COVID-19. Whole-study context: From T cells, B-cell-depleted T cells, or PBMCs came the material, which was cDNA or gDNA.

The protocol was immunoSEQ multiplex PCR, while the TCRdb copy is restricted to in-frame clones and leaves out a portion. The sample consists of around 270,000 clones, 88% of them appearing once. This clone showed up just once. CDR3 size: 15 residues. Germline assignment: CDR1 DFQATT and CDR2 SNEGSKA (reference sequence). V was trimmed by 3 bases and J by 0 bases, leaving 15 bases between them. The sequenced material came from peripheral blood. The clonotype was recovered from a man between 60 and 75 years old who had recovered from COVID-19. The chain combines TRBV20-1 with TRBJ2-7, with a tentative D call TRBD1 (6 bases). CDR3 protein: CSASEGQGTSYEQYF. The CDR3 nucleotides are TGCAGTGCTAGTGAGGGTCAGGGGACCTCCTACGAGCAGTACTTC.